Below, 15 T cell receptor beta chains from the same sample are listed, as sequenced in a study of T cell responses to AZD1222 COVID-19 vaccine. Measured with immunoSEQ multiplex PCR; TCRdb has only the in-frame clones, and not every one. The sample has around 130,000 clones, about 93% seen once. Sample: peripheral blood, taken 28 days after the second dose of the MenACWY control vaccine. These receptors were obtained from an adult who received the MenACWY meningococcal vaccine as a control.

The chain joins TRBV3-1 (or the pseudogene TRBV3-2) to TRBJ1-6, with TRBD1 identical over 9 bases. Trimming at V came to 0 bases and at J to 7 bases, leaving 4 bases not matched to a gene. The germline CDR1 and CDR2 sequences are LGHDT and YNNKEL (reference sequence). The CDR3 spans 16 residues. The CDR3 DNA follows: TGTGCCAGCAGCCAAGATGGGACAGGGATGAATTCACCCCTCCACTTT. It yields the protein CASSQDGTGMNSPLHF.

This chain links TRBV10-3 with TRBJ2-4; TRBD1 matches at 8 bases. J gave up 1 base and V 2 bases, and 19 bases lay outside the gene matches. From germline, CDR1 is ENHRY and CDR2 SYGVKD. This CDR3 has 21 amino acids. CDR3 in DNA: TGTGCCATCAGTGAGGAGAACGGTGACGCAGCGGACAGGGTGGCCAAAAACATTCAGTACTTC. Amino acid sequence: CAISEENGDAADRVAKNIQYF.

This chain joins TRBV9 and TRBJ2-1; TRBD2 matches at 8 bases. V shed 0 bases, J shed 5 bases, and the junction held 4 bases outside the gene matches. Looked up from germline, CDR1 is SGDLS and CDR2 is YYNGEE. This CDR3 comprises 15 residues. The CDR3 is CASSVDGGAHNEQFF. The CDR3 DNA reads TGTGCCAGCAGCGTAGACGGGGGGGCCCACAATGAGCAGTTCTTC.

The chain carries TRBV7-2 and TRBJ1-1; D gene uncertain. V was trimmed by 1 base and J by 1 base, leaving 7 bases between them. This CDR3 comprises 14 residues. Germline V gene lookup returns CDR1 SGHTA and CDR2 FQGNSA. The CDR3 coding sequence is TGTGCCAGCAGCTTAGGGCGGGAGAACACTGAAGCTTTCTTT. Protein: CASSLGRENTEAFF. The complete variable domain, with remaining parts taken from reference TRBV7-2 and TRBJ1-1, reads GAGVSQSPSNKVTEKGKDVELRCDPISGHTALYWYRQSLGQGLEFLIYFQGNSAPDKSGLPSDRFSAERTGGSVSTLTIQRTQQEDSAVYLCASSLGRENTEAFFGQGTRLTVV.

The chain is built from TRBV19 and TRBJ2-3, with D perhaps matching TRBD2 (5 bases). CDR3 size: 16 residues. The germline V gene has CDR1 LNHDA and CDR2 SQIVND (reference sequence). In DNA form, the CDR3 reads TGTGCTACCCAAGACCGGGCTACGGGAATCACAGATACGCAGTATTTT. Translation gives CATQDRATGITDTQYF.

V is TRBV7-7 and J is TRBJ2-5; 8 nucleotides align to TRBD1. The CDR3 is 14 amino acids. Germline trimming cut 4 bases from V and 4 bases from J; bases unmatched to any gene: 5. Germline loops: CDR1 SSHAT, CDR2 FNYEAQ (reference sequence). CDR3 protein: CASSSRGRRETQYF. The CDR3 DNA follows: TGTGCCAGCAGCTCCAGGGGGCGCAGAGAGACCCAGTACTTC.

The J gene is TRBJ2-1, the V gene TRBV15; D is ambiguous. Germline V gene sequence: CDR1 LNHNV, CDR2 YYDKDF (reference sequence). Trimming pared 2 bases from V and 5 bases from J, leaving 16 bases between. The CDR3 is made up of 16 amino acids. The CDR3 DNA is TGTGCCACCAGCAGAAGAGTAGGCATAAGAAACAATGAGCAGTTCTTC. Residues: CATSRRVGIRNNEQFF.

This clone was seen once. This chain connects TRBV7-9 to TRBJ2-7, with a weak D call TRBD1 (6 bases). CDR1 and CDR2 from the germline V gene are SEHNR and FQNEAQ (reference sequence). This CDR3 comprises 16 residues. V was shortened by 1 base and J by 0 bases, with 13 bases between the two germline ends. The CDR3, as DNA: TGTGCCAGCAGCTTAGGGGCAGGGGATAGCTCCTACGAGCAGTACTTC. Protein sequence: CASSLGAGDSSYEQYF.

CDR3 sequence: CASQTGALQGETQYF. The CDR3 coding sequence is TGTGCCAGCCAAACGGGGGCGCTCCAGGGGGAGACCCAGTACTTC. The chain couples TRBV6-5 to TRBJ2-5; D may match TRBD1 or TRBD2 (6 bases each). Trimming took off 8 bases at V and 5 bases at J, with 21 bases between the two ends. The CDR3 spans 15 residues. CDR1 MNHEY and CDR2 SVGAGI come from the germline V gene.

This clone occurred a few times. This sequence joins TRBV7-9 and TRBJ2-5, with D perhaps matching TRBD1 or TRBD2 (5 bases each). CDR3 length: 15 residues. Germline CDR1 SEHNR, CDR2 FQNEAQ (reference sequence). V was cut by 4 bases and J by 4 bases, with 16 bases left in between. CDR3 region: CASSSGMGVRETQYF. The CDR3 region has the DNA TGTGCCAGCAGCTCAGGGATGGGGGTGAGAGAGACCCAGTACTTC.

This clone was recorded only once. The CDR3 DNA follows: TGTGCCAGCAGCCATCCTAGCGCGGACGGGGAGACCCAGTACTTC. Translated, it gives CASSHPSADGETQYF. The chain couples TRBV5-4 to TRBJ2-5; D may be TRBD2 (6 bases). V lost 4 bases and J 5 bases, leaving 18 bases between the germline ends. The germline CDR1 and CDR2 sequences are SGHNT and YYREEE (reference sequence). This CDR3 comprises 15 residues.

The rearrangement joins TRBV19 to TRBJ1-6; TRBD1 aligns across 8 bases. This CDR3 spans 15 amino acids. The trim removed 7 bases at V and 7 bases at J, leaving 9 bases unmatched. The germline CDR1 and CDR2 sequences are LNHDA and SQIVND (reference sequence). The CDR3 DNA reads as TGTGCCAGTACATACCGGGACAGGACCAATTCACCCCTCCACTTT. Its translation is CASTYRDRTNSPLHF.

This clone was seen a few times. This chain uses TRBV27 with TRBJ1-4, with TRBD1 matching 9 bases. The CDR3 length is 14 residues. CDR1 MNHEY and CDR2 SMNVEV come from the germline V gene (reference sequence). V lost 4 bases, J lost 9 bases, and 6 bases stayed unmatched. CDR3 bases: TGTGCCAGCAGTTGGGGACAGGGAGTACAAAAACTGTTTTTT. Encoded protein: CASSWGQGVQKLFF. The full variable domain, completed using reference TRBV27 and TRBJ1-4, is EAQVTQNPRYLITVTGKKLTVTCSQNMNHEYMSWYRQDPGLGLRQIYYSMNVEVTDKGDVPEGYKVSRKEKRNFPLILESPSPNQTSLYFCASSWGQGVQKLFFGSGTQLSVL.

This chain joins TRBV6-2 or TRBV6-3 and TRBJ2-3; 10 positions match TRBD2. With 5 bases clipped from V and 7 bases from J, the junction kept 9 bases outside the gene matches. CDR3 length: 15 residues. CDR1 MNHEY and CDR2 SVGEGT come from the germline V gene. CDR3 DNA sequence: TGTGCCAGCAGTGATCCGGGACTAGCGATCCATACGCAGTATTTT. As protein: CASSDPGLAIHTQYF.

The chain joins TRBV12-3 or TRBV12-4 to TRBJ1-1; D uncertain. The CDR3 loop spans 11 amino acids. Trimming removed 10 bases at V and 1 base at J, with 7 bases between. The CDR3 nucleotides are TGTGCCATAGAACAGAACACTGAAGCTTTCTTT. The encoded protein is CAIEQNTEAFF.